The 15 T cell receptor beta chains listed next were all sequenced from one sample in a study of blood T cells in healthy people across ages. Using a J-beta primer mix together with a sample-barcoded 5' primer, a second PCR was run for roughly 7 to 11 cycles. TCRdb re-called the 5' RACE reads with MiXCR, one entry per CDR3 protein. The profile shows approximately 830,000 distinct CDR3 sequences, 60% to 80% of them singletons. Specimen: blood. Source of these receptors: a man aged 30-40 years in good health.

V gene TRBV2 combines with J gene TRBJ2-7; tentatively, D is TRBD1 (5 bases). Germline values: CDR1 SNHLY, CDR2 FYNNEI. Between the trimmed V and J ends, which lost 0 bases and 6 bases, there was a span of 12 bases. The CDR3 runs to 14 residues. Here the CDR3 reads CASSEAAGMSEQYF. CDR3 nucleotides: TGTGCCAGCAGTGAAGCCGCAGGGATGAGCGAGCAGTACTTC.

The chain carries TRBV29-1 and TRBJ2-3, with TRBD1 identical over 7 bases. Per the germline V gene, CDR1 is SQVTM and CDR2 is ANQGSEA. This CDR3 is built from 14 residues. The V and J ends lost 0 bases and 1 base, in that order; junction bases with no gene match: 1. In DNA form, the CDR3 reads TGCAGCGTTGAAGAAACAGGGGGCACAGATACGCAGTATTTT. This encodes CSVEETGGTDTQYF.

The CDR3 coding sequence is TGTGCCAGCAGCCAAGTTTGGGCAGATACGCAGTATTTT. This encodes CASSQVWADTQYF. This chain connects TRBV14 to TRBJ2-3; D gene uncertain. The CDR3 extends over 13 amino acids. V gave up 1 base and J gave up 4 bases, with 6 bases separating them. Germline V gene sequence: CDR1 SGHDN, CDR2 FVKESK.

In this sample, this clonotype turned up a few times. V usage is TRBV3-1 and J usage is TRBJ2-7, with a possible D match to TRBD1 (6 bases). The CDR3 consists of 14 residues. The germline V gene has CDR1 LGHDT and CDR2 YNNKEL (reference sequence). The V gene lost 1 base and the J gene lost 2 bases, with 9 bases spanning the gap. CDR3 nucleotide sequence: TGTGCCAGCAGCCAAGGGACAGAAGCCTACGAGCAGTACTTC. Translated: CASSQGTEAYEQYF.

A few counts support this clonotype. The V and J genes are TRBV7-2 and TRBJ2-7; 9 bases are a match to TRBD1. Germline V CDR1 and CDR2: SGHTA, FQGNSA. V lost 7 bases to trimming and J lost 6 bases; unmatched junction nucleotides: 7. CDR3 length equals 13 residues. CDR3 residues: CASKRDREAEQYF. The CDR3 DNA sequence: TGTGCCAGCAAACGGGACAGGGAGGCCGAGCAGTACTTC.

The chain has TRBV2 and TRBJ2-4; D is ambiguous. The DNA end is a closer match to TRBJ2-7, so the J assignment may be wrong. CDR3 size: 13 residues. Per germline, CDR1 SNHLY and CDR2 FYNNEI. CDR3 residues: CASSELTTYEQYF. The CDR3 coding sequence is TGTGCCAGCAGTGAACTAACTACCTACGAGCAGTACTTC.

This clonotype was seen just once. The chain uses TRBV6-2 or TRBV6-3 and TRBJ2-1, with D unclear. Trimming pared 2 bases from V and 9 bases from J, leaving 8 bases between. The germline V gene encodes CDR1 MNHEY and CDR2 SVGEGT. The CDR3 length is 12 residues. This CDR3 is CASSYVAAEQFF. The CDR3 nucleotides are TGTGCCAGCAGTTACGTCGCCGCTGAGCAGTTCTTC.

The chain recombines TRBV6-1 with TRBJ2-3; the D call may be TRBD1 or TRBD2 (6 bases each). The germline CDR1 and CDR2 sequences are MNHNS and SASEGT. Trimming stripped 2 bases from V and 3 bases from J, with 15 bases between. This CDR3 is 16 amino acids long. CDR3 in DNA: TGTGCCAGCAGTGAAAGTAACGGGGGCGCGACAGATACGCAGTATTTT. The encoded protein is CASSESNGGATDTQYF.

Remarks on this clonotype: This could be a read error, since a much larger clone is one nucleotide away. The rearrangement links TRBV6-1 to TRBJ2-6; 7 nucleotides line up with TRBD2. Germline lookup yields CDR1 MNHNS and CDR2 SASEGT. This CDR3 spans 18 amino acids. CDR3 region: CASSPGGTENSWANVLTF. CDR3 DNA: TGTGCCAGCAGCCCCGGGGGGACTGAGAACTCTTGGGCCAACGTCCTGACTTTC.

This clonotype has a handful of counts. The chain has TRBV12-3 or TRBV12-4 and TRBJ2-3; D possibly corresponds to TRBD1 (5 bases). This CDR3 has 15 amino acids. V lost 9 bases, J lost 0 bases, and 16 bases lay in between. This CDR3 is CASSSTDTSTDTQYF. Here the CDR3 DNA reads TGTGCCAGTAGCTCGACAGATACTAGCACAGATACGCAGTATTTT.

The sample holds many counts of this clonotype. The chain is built from TRBV7-2 and TRBJ1-6, with TRBD1 matching 7 bases. CDR1 and CDR2 (germline): SGHTA, FQGNSA. The CDR3 has 15 residues. The V segment lost 1 base and the J segment 8 bases; nucleotides outside the gene matches: 5. CDR3: CASSLETGRDSPLHF. The CDR3 region has the DNA TGTGCCAGCAGCTTAGAGACAGGGCGGGATTCACCCCTCCACTTT.

This chain uses TRBV3-1 with TRBJ2-4, with 7 bases identical to TRBD1. This CDR3 is built from 17 residues. Germline V gene data show CDR1 as LGHDT and CDR2 as YNNKEL (reference sequence). V lost 2 bases and J lost 0; bases outside the gene matches: 7. CDR3 region: CASSQSQGELAKNIQYF. In DNA form, the CDR3 reads TGTGCCAGCAGCCAATCCCAGGGGGAGTTAGCCAAAAACATTCAGTACTTC.

CDR3 coding DNA: TGTGCCAGCAGCGCGGGGGGGCCGAACACCGGGGAGCTGTTTTTT. Its translation: CASSAGGPNTGELFF. The rearrangement uses TRBV9 and TRBJ2-2; 8 positions match TRBD2. The length of the CDR3 is 15 residues. Germline loops: CDR1 SGDLS, CDR2 YYNGEE. With V trimmed by 3 bases and J by 0 bases, 1 base remained unmatched.

Here the CDR3 DNA reads TGTGCCAGCAGAGAAGGGAATTCACCCCTCCACTTT. Its translation is CASREGNSPLHF. The chain combines TRBV12-3 or TRBV12-4 with TRBJ1-6; the D is unclear. V lost 6 bases, J lost 7 bases, and 7 bases lay in between. The CDR3 runs 12 residues.

The J gene is TRBJ2-5, the V gene TRBV29-1; the match to TRBD2 covers 7 bases. Germline V lookup: CDR1 SQVTM, CDR2 ANQGSEA. The V segment lost 2 bases and the J segment 9 bases; nucleotides outside the gene matches: 12. The CDR3 spans 14 residues. CDR3 in DNA: TGCAGCGTTGAATGGGGGGGAGAGTCGTGGTCCCAGTACTTC. It is translated as CSVEWGGESWSQYF.